This T cell receptor (beta chain) originates from a study of cytomegalovirus exposure and HLA in healthy donors. Study observations and caveats: Most TCR sequences were rare, but some public TCRs occurred in many donors.

PCR involved 60 Vbeta and 13 Jbeta primers. Repertoires were generated with immunoSEQ multiplex PCR, while TCRdb's copy carries only in-frame clones and drops some. The sample has some 180,000 clones, 75% to 85% seen once. About this clone: The antigen remains undetermined.

The specimen was PBMCs. This clonotype was obtained from a woman aged 55 to 70 in good health and CMV-seropositive.

Here the CDR3 DNA reads TGTGCCAGCAGCGACGCTAGCGTTAGCACAGATACGCAGTATTTT. Translated: CASSDASVSTDTQYF. The rearrangement uses TRBV4-2 and TRBJ2-3; TRBD2 might be the D (6 bases). The CDR3 loop spans 15 amino acids. Germline values: CDR1 LGHNA, CDR2 YNFKEQ. Trimming cost V 5 bases and J 0 bases, with 12 bases left between them.